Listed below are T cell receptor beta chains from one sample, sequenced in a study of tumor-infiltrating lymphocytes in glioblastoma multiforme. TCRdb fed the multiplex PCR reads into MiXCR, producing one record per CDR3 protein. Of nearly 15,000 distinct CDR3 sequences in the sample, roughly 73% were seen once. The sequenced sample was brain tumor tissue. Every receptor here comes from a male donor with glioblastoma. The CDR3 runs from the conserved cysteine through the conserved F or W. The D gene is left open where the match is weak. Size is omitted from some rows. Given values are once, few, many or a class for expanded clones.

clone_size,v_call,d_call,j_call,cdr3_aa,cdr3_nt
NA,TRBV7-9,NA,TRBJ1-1,CASSFQLPEAFF,TGTGCCAGCAGCTTTCAACTCCCTGAAGCTTTCTTT
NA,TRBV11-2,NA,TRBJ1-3,CASSLTLPGNTIYF,TGTGCCAGCAGCCTCACGCTGCCTGGAAACACCATATATTTT
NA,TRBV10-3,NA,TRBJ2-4,CATTRKPGTPMAKNIQYF,TGTGCCACCACGCGAAAACCCGGGACCCCGATGGCCAAAAACATTCAGTACTTC
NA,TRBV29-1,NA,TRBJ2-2,CGGRNTGELFF,TGCGGCGGCAGGAACACCGGGGAGCTGTTTTTT
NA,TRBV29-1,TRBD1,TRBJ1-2,CSDEDRANHGYTF,TGCAGCGATGAGGACAGGGCTAACCATGGCTACACCTTC
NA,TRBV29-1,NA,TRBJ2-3,CSVTTGVAYAGTQYF,TGCAGCGTGACTACGGGGGTTGCCTACGCAGGTACGCAATATTTT
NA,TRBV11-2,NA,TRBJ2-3,CASSLDGNPDTQYF,TGTGCCAGCAGCTTAGACGGGAACCCAGATACGCAGTATTTT
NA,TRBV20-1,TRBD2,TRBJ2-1,CSATQTSGGYNEQFF,TGCAGTGCTACCCAGACTAGCGGGGGCTACAATGAGCAGTTCTTC
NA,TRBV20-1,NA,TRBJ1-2,CSARLGVPSYGYTF,TGCAGTGCTAGGTTGGGGGTTCCAAGCTATGGCTACACCTTC
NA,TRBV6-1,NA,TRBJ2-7,CASSEDWGSYEQYF,TGTGCCAGCAGTGAAGACTGGGGGAGCTACGAGCAGTACTTC
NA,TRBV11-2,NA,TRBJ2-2,CASSSRVQGQNAGELFF,TGTGCCAGCAGTTCGAGGGTTCAGGGTCAGAACGCGGGGGAGCTGTTTTTT
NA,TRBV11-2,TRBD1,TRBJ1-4,CASSLGGTGEFGKLFF,TGTGCCAGCAGCCTAGGAGGGACAGGGGAGTTTGGAAAACTGTTTTTT
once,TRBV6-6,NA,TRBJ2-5,CASTPDYTGFGETQHF,TGTGCCAGCACCCCGGATTACACAGGGTTTGGGGAGACCCAGCACTTC
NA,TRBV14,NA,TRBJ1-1,CASSQLRSGTEAFF,TGTGCCAGCAGCCAACTACGGTCAGGCACTGAAGCTTTCTTT
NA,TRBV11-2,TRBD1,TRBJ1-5,CASRYRTGGNQPQHF,TGTGCCAGCAGATACAGGACAGGGGGCAATCAGCCCCAGCATTTT
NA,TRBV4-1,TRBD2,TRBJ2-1,CASSHPSAGAHNEEFF,TGTGCCAGCAGCCACCCATCGGCGGGAGCCCACAATGAGGAGTTCTTC
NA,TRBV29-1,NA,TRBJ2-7,CSVEDRAYEQYF,TGCAGCGTTGAAGATCGAGCCTACGAGCAGTACTTC